A selection of T cell receptor beta chains follows, all from one sample in a study of T cell responses to AZD1222 COVID-19 vaccine. Measured with immunoSEQ multiplex PCR; TCRdb has only the in-frame clones, and not every one. The sample lists some 120,000 clones, around 91% seen once, with 1.6% in the top ten. Sample: peripheral blood, taken 28 days after the second AZD1222 dose. The receptors were sampled from an adult who received the AZD1222 COVID-19 vaccine. CDR3s include the opening cysteine and the closing phenylalanine or tryptophan. The D gene is left open where the match is weak. A clone size is listed for some rows: how often the clone was seen (once, few, many), or a class if it is expanded.

TRBV2	-	-	TRBJ1-5	CASSVGGSGNQPQHF	TGTGCCAGCAGTGTCGGCGGTAGCGGCAATCAGCCCCAGCATTTT
TRBV6-4	-	-	TRBJ1-6	CASSDRDNSPLHF	TGTGCCAGCAGTGACAGGGATAATTCACCCCTCCACTTT
TRBV5-1	-	-	TRBJ2-1	CASSIGTPTYNEQFF	TGCGCCAGCAGCATCGGGACTCCAACCTACAATGAGCAGTTCTTC
TRBV9	-	TRBD1	TRBJ2-7	CASSLGQGAYEQYF	TGTGCCAGCAGCCTCGGACAGGGGGCCTACGAGCAGTACTTC
TRBV7-9	-	TRBD2	TRBJ2-2	CASSPRTSSYTGELFF	TGTGCCAGCAGCCCCCGGACTAGTTCGTACACCGGGGAGCTGTTTTTT
TRBV28	once	TRBD1	TRBJ2-3	CASSLLPGQGTDTQYF	TGTGCCAGCAGCCTTCTTCCGGGACAGGGGACAGATACGCAGTATTTT
TRBV7-9	-	TRBD1	TRBJ1-1	CASSARGYRGRGEAFF	TGTGCCAGCAGCGCCCGCGGATACAGGGGCAGGGGTGAAGCTTTCTTT
TRBV6-5	-	TRBD1	TRBJ1-5	CAGGQGHQPQHF	TGTGCCGGTGGACAGGGGCATCAGCCCCAGCATTTT
TRBV19	-	TRBD1	TRBJ1-1	CASSRQGFTEAFF	TGTGCCAGTAGTAGACAGGGTTTTACTGAAGCTTTCTTT
TRBV7-2	-	-	TRBJ2-2	CASSLARNTGELFF	TGTGCCAGCAGCTTAGCCCGAAACACCGGGGAGCTGTTTTTT